A single sample is the source of the 3 T cell receptor beta chains below, sequenced in a study of beta chain features in type 1 diabetes. TCRB transcripts that were expressed got sequenced, as all of the isolated RNA had been reverse transcribed. Sequencing used immunoSEQ multiplex PCR; TCRdb keeps in-frame clones, though not all of them. The table has a few hundred thousand clones, less than 20% seen once. The sequencing sample was made of naive CD4+ T cells from blood. These receptors all stem from a woman aged 18 to 35 in good health.

This chain uses TRBV9 with TRBJ2-5; 9 bases align to TRBD2. Trimming cost V 0 bases and J 7 bases; bases outside gene matches: 7. The CDR3 runs 15 residues. Germline-derived CDR1 and CDR2 are SGDLS and YYNGEE. The CDR3 DNA is TGTGCCAGCAGCGTAGTAGCGGGGGCCTTCGGGACCCAGTACTTC. It translates to CASSVVAGAFGTQYF.

The chain employs TRBV5-1 and TRBJ2-5; TRBD2 matches 8 bases. Germline V gene sequence: CDR1 SGHRS, CDR2 YFSETQ. CDR3 length equals 17 residues. V was clipped by 0 bases and J by 4 bases; unmatched bases: 11. The CDR3 DNA reads TGCGCCAGCAGCTTGGCCAGCAGGACTAGCATTGGAGAGACCCAGTACTTC. This gives the protein CASSLASRTSIGETQYF.

The rearrangement links TRBV30 to TRBJ2-3; 7 bases align to TRBD2. Per germline, CDR1 GTSNPN and CDR2 SVGIG (reference sequence). There are 15 residues in the CDR3. V was pared by 1 base and J by 9 bases, with 13 bases of the junction left unmatched. The CDR3: CAWSGGRAQVGTQYF. CDR3 DNA: TGTGCCTGGAGTGGTGGGAGGGCCCAGGTGGGGACGCAGTATTTT.